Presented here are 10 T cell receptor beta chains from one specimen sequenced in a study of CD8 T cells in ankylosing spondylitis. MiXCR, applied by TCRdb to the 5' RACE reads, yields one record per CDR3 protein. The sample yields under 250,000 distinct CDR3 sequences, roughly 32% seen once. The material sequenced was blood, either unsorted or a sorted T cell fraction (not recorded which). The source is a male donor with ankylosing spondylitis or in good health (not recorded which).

The chain's CDR3 is CSARREITDTQYF. CDR3 bases: TGCAGCGCCAGACGGGAAATCACAGATACGCAGTATTTT. V gene TRBV29-1 combines with J gene TRBJ2-3; possibly TRBD2 for D (5 bases). CDR1 is SQVTM and CDR2 is ANQGSEA in the germline V gene. Deletions cut 7 bases from V and 2 bases from J, with 13 bases between. CDR3 length: 13 amino acids.

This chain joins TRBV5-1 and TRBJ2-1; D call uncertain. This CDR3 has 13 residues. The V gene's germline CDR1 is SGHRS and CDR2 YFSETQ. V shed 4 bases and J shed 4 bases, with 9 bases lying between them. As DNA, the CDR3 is TGCGCCAGCAGCCCTCAGACTTACAATGAGCAGTTCTTC. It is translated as CASSPQTYNEQFF.

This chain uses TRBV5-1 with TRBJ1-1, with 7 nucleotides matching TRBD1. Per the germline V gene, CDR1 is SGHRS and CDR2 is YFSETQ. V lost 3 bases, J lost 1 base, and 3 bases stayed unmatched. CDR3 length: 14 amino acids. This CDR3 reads CASSSGQTNTEAFF. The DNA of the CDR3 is TGCGCCAGCAGCTCGGGACAGACGAACACTGAAGCTTTCTTT.

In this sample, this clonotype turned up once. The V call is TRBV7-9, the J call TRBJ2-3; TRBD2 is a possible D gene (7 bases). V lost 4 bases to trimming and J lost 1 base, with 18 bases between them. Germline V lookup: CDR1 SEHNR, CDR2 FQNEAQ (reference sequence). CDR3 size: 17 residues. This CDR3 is CASSSTTRGARTDTQYF. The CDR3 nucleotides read TGTGCCAGCAGCTCCACTACCCGGGGGGCTCGCACAGATACGCAGTATTTT. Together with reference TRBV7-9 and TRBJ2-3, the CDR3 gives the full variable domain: DTGVSQNPRHKITKRGQNVTFRCDPISEHNRLYWYRQTLGQGPEFLTYFQNEAQLEKSRLLSDRFSAERPKGSFSTLEIQRTEQGDSAMYLCASSSTTRGARTDTQYFGPGTRLTVL.

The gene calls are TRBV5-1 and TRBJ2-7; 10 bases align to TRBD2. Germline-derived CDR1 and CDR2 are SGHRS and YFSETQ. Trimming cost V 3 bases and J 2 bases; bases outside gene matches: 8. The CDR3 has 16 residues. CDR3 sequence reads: CASSSSAAGGTYEQYF. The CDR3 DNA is TGCGCCAGCAGCTCCAGTGCAGCGGGGGGGACCTACGAGCAGTACTTC.

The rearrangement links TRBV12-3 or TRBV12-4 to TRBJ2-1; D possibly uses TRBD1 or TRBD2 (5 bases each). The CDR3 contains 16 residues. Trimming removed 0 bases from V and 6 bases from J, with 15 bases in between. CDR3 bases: TGTGCCAGCAGTTTAGCGGGGCAGAGGGCGGGCAATGAGCAGTTCTTC. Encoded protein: CASSLAGQRAGNEQFF.

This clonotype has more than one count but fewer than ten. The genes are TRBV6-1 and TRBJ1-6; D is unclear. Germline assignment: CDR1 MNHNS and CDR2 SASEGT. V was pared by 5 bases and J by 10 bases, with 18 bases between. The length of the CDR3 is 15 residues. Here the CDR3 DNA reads TGTGCCAGCAGTCCCCCCGAGACCCAAGAGTCACCCCTCCACTTT. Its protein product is CASSPPETQESPLHF.

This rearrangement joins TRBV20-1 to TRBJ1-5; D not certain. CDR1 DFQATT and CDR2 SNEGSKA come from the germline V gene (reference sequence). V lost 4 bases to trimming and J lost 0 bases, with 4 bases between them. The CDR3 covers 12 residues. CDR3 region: CSAKISNQPQHF. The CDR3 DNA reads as TGCAGTGCTAAAATTAGCAATCAGCCCCAGCATTTT.

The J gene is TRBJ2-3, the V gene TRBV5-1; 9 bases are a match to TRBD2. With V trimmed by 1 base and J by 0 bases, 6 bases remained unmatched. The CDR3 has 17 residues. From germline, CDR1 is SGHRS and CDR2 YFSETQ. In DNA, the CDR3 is TGCGCCAGCAGCTTGTGGGTAGCGGGGGACAGCACAGATACGCAGTATTTT. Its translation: CASSLWVAGDSTDTQYF.

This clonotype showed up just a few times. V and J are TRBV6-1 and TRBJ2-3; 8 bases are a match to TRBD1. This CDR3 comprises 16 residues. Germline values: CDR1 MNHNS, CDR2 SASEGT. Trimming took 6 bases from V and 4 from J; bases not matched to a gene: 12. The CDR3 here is CASRNTGGEPPDTQYF. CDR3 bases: TGTGCCAGCAGAAACACAGGGGGAGAACCCCCAGATACGCAGTATTTT.